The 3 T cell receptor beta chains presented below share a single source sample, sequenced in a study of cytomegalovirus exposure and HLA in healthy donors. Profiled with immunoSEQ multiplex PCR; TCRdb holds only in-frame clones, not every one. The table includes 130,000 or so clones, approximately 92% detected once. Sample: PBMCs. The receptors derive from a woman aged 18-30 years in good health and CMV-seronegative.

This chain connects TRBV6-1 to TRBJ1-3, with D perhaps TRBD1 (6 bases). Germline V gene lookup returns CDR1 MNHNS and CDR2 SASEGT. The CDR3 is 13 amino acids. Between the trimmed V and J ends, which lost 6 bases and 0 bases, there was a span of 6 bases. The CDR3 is CASRQGSGNTIYF. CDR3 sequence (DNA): TGTGCCAGCAGACAGGGCTCTGGAAACACCATATATTTT.

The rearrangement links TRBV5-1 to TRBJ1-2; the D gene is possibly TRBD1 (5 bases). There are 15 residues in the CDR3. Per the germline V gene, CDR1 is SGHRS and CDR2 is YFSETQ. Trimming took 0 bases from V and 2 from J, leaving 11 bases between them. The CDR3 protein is CASSLAGGRNYGYTF. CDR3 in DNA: TGCGCCAGCAGCTTGGCCGGGGGACGGAACTATGGCTACACCTTC.

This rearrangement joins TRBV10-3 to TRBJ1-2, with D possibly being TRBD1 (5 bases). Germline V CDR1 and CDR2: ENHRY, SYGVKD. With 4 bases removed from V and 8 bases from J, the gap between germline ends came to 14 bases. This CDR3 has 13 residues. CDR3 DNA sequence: TGTGCCATCAGTGGGGGGGTAGGAGAGGGCTACACCTTC. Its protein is CAISGGVGEGYTF.